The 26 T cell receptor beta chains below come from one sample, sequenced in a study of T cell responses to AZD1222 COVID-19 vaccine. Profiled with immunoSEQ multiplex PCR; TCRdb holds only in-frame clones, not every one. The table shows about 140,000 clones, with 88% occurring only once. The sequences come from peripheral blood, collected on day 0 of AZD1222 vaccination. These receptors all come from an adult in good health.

CDR3 residues: CSARSGYVGEQYF. CDR3 in DNA: TGCAGCGCTCGTTCGGGGTACGTAGGCGAGCAGTACTTC. This sequence joins TRBV29-1 and TRBJ2-7, with TRBD2 as a possible D gene (5 bases). Trimming left V 7 bases short and J 6 bases short, with 19 bases between. The CDR3 length is 13 residues. CDR1 is SQVTM and CDR2 is ANQGSEA in the germline V gene.

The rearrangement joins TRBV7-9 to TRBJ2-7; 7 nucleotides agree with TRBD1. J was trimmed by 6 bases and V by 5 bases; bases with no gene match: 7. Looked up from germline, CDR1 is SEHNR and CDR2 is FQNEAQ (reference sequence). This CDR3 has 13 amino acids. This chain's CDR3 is CASSTAGTAEQYF. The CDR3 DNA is TGTGCCAGCAGCACAGCCGGGACAGCCGAGCAGTACTTC.

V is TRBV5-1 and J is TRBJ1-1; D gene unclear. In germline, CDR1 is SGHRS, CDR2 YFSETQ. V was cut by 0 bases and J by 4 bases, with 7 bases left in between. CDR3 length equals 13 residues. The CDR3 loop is CASSLVRSTEAFF. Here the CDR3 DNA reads TGCGCCAGCAGCTTGGTTCGGAGCACTGAAGCTTTCTTT.

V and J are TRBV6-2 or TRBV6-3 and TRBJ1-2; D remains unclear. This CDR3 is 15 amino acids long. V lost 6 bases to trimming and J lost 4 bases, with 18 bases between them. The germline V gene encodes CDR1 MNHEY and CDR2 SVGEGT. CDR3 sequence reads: CASSPTSQVGYGYTF. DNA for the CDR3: TGTGCCAGCAGCCCCACCTCCCAAGTCGGCTATGGCTACACCTTC.

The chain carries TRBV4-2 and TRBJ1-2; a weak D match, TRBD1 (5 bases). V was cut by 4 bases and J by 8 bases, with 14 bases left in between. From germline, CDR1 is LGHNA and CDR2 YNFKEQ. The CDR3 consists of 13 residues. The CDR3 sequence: CASSPRGGDGYTF. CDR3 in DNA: TGTGCCAGCAGCCCCCGGGGGGGAGACGGCTACACCTTC.

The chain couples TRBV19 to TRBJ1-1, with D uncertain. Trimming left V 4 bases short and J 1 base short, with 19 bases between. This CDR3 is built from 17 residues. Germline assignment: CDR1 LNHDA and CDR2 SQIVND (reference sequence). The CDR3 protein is CASSTPRSPTENTEAFF. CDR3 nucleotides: TGTGCCAGTAGTACCCCGAGGTCCCCGACCGAGAACACTGAAGCTTTCTTT. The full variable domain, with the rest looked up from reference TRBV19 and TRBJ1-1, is DGGITQSPKYLFRKEGQNVTLSCEQNLNHDAMYWYRQDPGQGLRLIYYSQIVNDFQKGDIAEGYSVSREKKESFPLTVTSAQKNPTAFYLCASSTPRSPTENTEAFFGQGTRLTVV.

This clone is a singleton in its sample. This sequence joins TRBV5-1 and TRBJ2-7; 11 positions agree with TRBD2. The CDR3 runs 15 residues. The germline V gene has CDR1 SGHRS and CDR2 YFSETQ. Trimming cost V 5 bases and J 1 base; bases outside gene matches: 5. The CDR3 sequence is CASSQGLAVSYEQYF. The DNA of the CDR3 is TGCGCCAGCAGTCAGGGACTAGCGGTTTCCTACGAGCAGTACTTC. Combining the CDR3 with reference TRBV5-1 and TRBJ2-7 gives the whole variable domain KAGVTQTPRYLIKTRGQQVTLSCSPISGHRSVSWYQQTPGQGLQFLFEYFSETQRNKGNFPGRFSGRQFSNSRSEMNVSTLELGDSALYLCASSQGLAVSYEQYFGPGTRLTVT.

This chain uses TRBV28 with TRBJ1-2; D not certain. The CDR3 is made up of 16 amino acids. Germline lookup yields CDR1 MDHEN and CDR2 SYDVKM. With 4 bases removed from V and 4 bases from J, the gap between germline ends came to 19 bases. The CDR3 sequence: CASSYPEGGPFYGYTF. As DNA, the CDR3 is TGTGCCAGCAGTTACCCCGAGGGAGGTCCCTTCTATGGCTACACCTTC.

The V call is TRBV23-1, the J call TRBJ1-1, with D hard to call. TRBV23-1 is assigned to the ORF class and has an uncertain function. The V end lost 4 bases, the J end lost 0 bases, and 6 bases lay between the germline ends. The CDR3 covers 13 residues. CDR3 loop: CASSLPMNTEAFF. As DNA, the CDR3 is TGCGCCAGCAGTCTCCCCATGAACACTGAAGCTTTCTTT.

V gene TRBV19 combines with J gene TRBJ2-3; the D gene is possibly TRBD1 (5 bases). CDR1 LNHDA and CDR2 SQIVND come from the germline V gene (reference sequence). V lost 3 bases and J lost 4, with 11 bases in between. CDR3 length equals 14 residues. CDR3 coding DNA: TGTGCCAGTAGTATTAAGATCAGGGCAGATACGCAGTATTTT. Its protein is CASSIKIRADTQYF.

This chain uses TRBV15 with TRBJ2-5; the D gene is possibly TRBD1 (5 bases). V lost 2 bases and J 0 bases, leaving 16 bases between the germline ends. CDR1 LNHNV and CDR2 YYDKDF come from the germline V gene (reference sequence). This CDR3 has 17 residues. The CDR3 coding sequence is TGTGCCACCAGCAGATTGCCAGGGCCGCCGTACCAAGAGACCCAGTACTTC. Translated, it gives CATSRLPGPPYQETQYF.

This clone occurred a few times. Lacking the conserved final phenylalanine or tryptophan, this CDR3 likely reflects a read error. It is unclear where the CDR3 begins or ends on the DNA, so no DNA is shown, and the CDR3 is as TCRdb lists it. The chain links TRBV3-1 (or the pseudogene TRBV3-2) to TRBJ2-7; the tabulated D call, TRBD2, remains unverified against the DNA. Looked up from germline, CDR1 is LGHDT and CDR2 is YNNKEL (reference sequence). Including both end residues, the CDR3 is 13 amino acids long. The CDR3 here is CASSQDAGGNLYL.

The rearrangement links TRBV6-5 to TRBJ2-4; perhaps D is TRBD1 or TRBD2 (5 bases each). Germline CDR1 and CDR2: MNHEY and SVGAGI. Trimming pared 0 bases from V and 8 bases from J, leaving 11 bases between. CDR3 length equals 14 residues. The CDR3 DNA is TGTGCCAGCAGTTACTCAGGCAGAGGGGACATTCAGTACTTC. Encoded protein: CASSYSGRGDIQYF.

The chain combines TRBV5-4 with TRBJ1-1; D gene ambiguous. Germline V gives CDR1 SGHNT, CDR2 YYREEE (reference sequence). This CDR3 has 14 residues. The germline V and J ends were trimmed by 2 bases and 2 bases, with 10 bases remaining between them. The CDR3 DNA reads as TGTGCCAGCAGCTTTCTGCCGAGTAACACTGAAGCTTTCTTT. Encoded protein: CASSFLPSNTEAFF.

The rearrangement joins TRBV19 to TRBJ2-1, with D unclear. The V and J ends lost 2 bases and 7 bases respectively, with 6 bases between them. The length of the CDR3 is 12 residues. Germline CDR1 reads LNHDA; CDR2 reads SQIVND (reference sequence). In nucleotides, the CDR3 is TGTGCCAGTAGTATACCCCTAAATGAGCAGTTCTTC. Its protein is CASSIPLNEQFF.

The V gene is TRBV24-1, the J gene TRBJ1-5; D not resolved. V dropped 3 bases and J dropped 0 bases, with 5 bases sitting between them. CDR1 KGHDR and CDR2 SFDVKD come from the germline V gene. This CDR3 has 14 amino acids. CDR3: CATSDDDSNQPQHF. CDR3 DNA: TGTGCCACCAGTGATGATGATAGCAATCAGCCCCAGCATTTT.

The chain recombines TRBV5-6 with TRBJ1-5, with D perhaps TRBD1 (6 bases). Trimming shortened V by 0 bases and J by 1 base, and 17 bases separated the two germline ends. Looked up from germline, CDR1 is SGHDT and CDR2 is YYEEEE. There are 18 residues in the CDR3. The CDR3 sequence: CASSLGVFSGVSNQPQHF. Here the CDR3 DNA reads TGTGCCAGCAGCTTGGGGGTCTTTTCAGGGGTCAGCAATCAGCCCCAGCATTTT.

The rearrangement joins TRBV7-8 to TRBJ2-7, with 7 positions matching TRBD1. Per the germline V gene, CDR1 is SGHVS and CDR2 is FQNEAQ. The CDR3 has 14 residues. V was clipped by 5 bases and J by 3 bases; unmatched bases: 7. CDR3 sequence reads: CASSPPSGGYEQYF. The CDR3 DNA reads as TGTGCCAGCAGCCCGCCTTCAGGGGGCTACGAGCAGTACTTC.

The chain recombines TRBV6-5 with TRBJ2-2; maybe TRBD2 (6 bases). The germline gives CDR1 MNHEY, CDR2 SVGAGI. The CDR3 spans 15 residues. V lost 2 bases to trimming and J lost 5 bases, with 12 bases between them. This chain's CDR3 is CASSYRLGGTGELFF. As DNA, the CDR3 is TGTGCCAGCAGTTACCGACTAGGCGGGACCGGGGAGCTGTTTTTT.

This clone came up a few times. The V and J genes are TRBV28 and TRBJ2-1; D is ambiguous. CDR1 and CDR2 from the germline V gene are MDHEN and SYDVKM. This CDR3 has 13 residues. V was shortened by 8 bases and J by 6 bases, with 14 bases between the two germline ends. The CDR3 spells CASSMLGFNEQFF. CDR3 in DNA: TGTGCCAGCTCGATGTTAGGTTTCAATGAGCAGTTCTTC.

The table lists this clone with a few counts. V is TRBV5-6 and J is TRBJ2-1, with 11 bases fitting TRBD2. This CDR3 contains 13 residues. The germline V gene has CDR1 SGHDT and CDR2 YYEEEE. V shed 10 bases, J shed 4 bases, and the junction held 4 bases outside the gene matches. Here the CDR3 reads CAVRLAGYNEQFF. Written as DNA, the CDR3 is TGTGCCGTCCGACTAGCGGGATACAATGAGCAGTTCTTC.

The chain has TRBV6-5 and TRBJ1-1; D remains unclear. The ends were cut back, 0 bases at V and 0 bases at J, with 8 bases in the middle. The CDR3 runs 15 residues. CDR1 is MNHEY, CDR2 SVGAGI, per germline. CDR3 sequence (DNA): TGTGCCAGCAGTTACTCGAGCAGAATGAACACTGAAGCTTTCTTT. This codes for CASSYSSRMNTEAFF.

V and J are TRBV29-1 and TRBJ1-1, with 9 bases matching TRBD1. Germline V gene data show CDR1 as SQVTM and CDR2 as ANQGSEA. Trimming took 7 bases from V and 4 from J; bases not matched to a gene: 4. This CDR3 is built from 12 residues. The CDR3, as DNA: TGCAGCGCCCGACAGGGGGGCACTGAAGCTTTCTTT. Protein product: CSARQGGTEAFF.

The CDR3 DNA reads TGTGCCAGCGGGTCGGGGGCGGCCTACAATGAGCAGTTCTTC. It is translated as CASGSGAAYNEQFF. The V and J genes are TRBV28 and TRBJ2-1, with D possibly being TRBD1 or TRBD2 (6 bases each). The ends were cut back, 8 bases at V and 2 bases at J, with 13 bases in the middle. The CDR3 spans 14 residues. Germline CDR1 reads MDHEN; CDR2 reads SYDVKM.

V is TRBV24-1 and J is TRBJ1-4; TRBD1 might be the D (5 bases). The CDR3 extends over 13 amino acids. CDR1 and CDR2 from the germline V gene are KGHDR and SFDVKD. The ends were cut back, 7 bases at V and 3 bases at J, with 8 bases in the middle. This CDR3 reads CATRPGPNEKLFF. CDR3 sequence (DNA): TGTGCCACCAGACCAGGGCCTAATGAAAAACTGTTTTTT.

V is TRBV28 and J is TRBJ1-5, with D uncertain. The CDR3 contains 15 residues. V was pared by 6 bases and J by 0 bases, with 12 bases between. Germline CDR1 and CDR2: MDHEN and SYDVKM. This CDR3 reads CASRGMGYSNQPQHF. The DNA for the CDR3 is TGTGCCAGCAGGGGGATGGGGTATAGCAATCAGCCCCAGCATTTT. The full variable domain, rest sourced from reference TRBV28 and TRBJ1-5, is DVKVTQSSRYLVKRTGEKVFLECVQDMDHENMFWYRQDPGLGLRLIYFSYDVKMKEKGDIPEGYSVSREKKERFSLILESASTNQTSMYLCASRGMGYSNQPQHFGDGTRLSIL.